The clone carrying this T cell receptor (beta chain) was counted many times. Its antigen is not known. This specimen comes from a study of immune heterogeneity within non-small cell lung tumors. Bulk tumor genomic DNA was the template, and each sample received about 600 ng. Spaced far apart, several biopsies were taken from each primary tumor during surgery. Surgery that was curative in intent was performed on patients with untreated, newly diagnosed non-small cell lung cancer. A first 10-cycle multiplex round used 32 V-gene and 13 J-gene primers on TCR beta CDR3. TCRdb re-analysed the multiplex PCR reads in MiXCR, keeping a single row per CDR3 protein. This sample has 5,000 to 6,500 distinct CDR3 sequences, with around 19% found just once. The study, taken as a whole, reports: The repertoire of each individual patient held high-frequency T-cell receptor beta clonotypes that were largely distinct from those of other patients.

The source material was lung tumor tissue. The TCR was taken from a man in his forties with non-small cell lung cancer.

The CDR3 region has the DNA TGTGCCAGCAGGCACAGGGATAACTATGGCTACACCTTC. This encodes CASRHRDNYGYTF. The chain carries TRBV3-1 and TRBJ1-2; tentative D call: TRBD1 (6 bases). There are 13 residues in the CDR3. With 6 bases removed from V and 1 base from J, the gap between germline ends came to 9 bases. Germline CDR1 LGHDT, CDR2 YNNKEL (reference sequence).